The clone carrying this T cell receptor beta chain was counted a few times. Its antigen is unknown. The data are from a study of beta chain features in type 1 diabetes. In germline, CDR1 is SQVTM, CDR2 ANQGSEA. CDR3 length: 13 residues. V was cut by 3 bases and J by 2 bases, with 9 bases left in between. Study-level results: People with Type 1 diabetes carried modestly yet significantly shorter TCRB CDR3s in all four CD4+ subsets.

Every bit of the isolated RNA underwent reverse transcription, so sequencing read expressed TCRB transcripts. Clones were sequenced by immunoSEQ multiplex PCR, and TCRdb holds only the in-frame ones, with some missing. The profile shows some 350,000 clones, around a tenth of them singletons. The sequence came from a man aged 30 to 45 with type 1 diabetes. The material sequenced was central memory CD4+ T cells from blood. This chain uses TRBV29-1 with TRBJ2-3, with no clear D. The CDR3 reads CSVEWVATDTQYF. The CDR3 DNA reads TGCAGCGTTGAGTGGGTGGCCACAGATACGCAGTATTTT.